The source of this T cell receptor beta chain is a study of blood T cell repertoires in COVID-19. About the research overall: COVID-19 samples collected from the United States, Italy and Spain covered acute and convalescent phases.

The data were produced by immunoSEQ multiplex PCR, yet TCRdb's version contains in-frame clones alone and is incomplete. The data show over 200,000 clones, around 86% seen once. The CDR3 spans 10 residues. The V gene lost 8 bases and the J gene lost 7 bases, with 6 bases spanning the gap. Per germline, CDR1 MNHEY and CDR2 SVGAGI. The specimen was peripheral blood. This sequence originates from a man younger than 45 who had recovered from COVID-19. The rearrangement links TRBV6-5 to TRBJ2-1, with no clear D. In nucleotides, the CDR3 is TGTGCCAGCGGCCCGAATGAGCAGTTCTTC. Its protein product is CASGPNEQFF.